The 8 T cell receptor beta chains given below trace back to one sample, sequenced in a study of blood T cell repertoires in COVID-19. Sequencing was performed with immunoSEQ multiplex PCR; in TCRdb, only in-frame clones are kept and a portion is missing. The sample carries 95,000 to 100,000 clones, almost 85% recorded once. The source material was peripheral blood. These receptor sequences come from a man in his sixties or seventies with acute or convalescent COVID-19.

This clone was recorded once. The rearrangement links TRBV18 to TRBJ1-4; 8 bases are shared with TRBD1. CDR3 length: 12 residues. The V segment lost 6 bases and the J segment 12 bases; nucleotides outside the gene matches: 6. Germline lookup yields CDR1 KGHSH and CDR2 LQKENI. This chain's CDR3 is CASSLGQGELFF. CDR3 DNA sequence: TGTGCCAGCTCTCTAGGACAGGGTGAACTGTTTTTT. The entire variable domain, with the rest obtained from reference TRBV18 and TRBJ1-4, is as follows: NAGVMQNPRHLVRRRGQEARLRCSPMKGHSHVYWYRQLPEEGLKFMVYLQKENIIDESGMPKERFSAEFPKEGPSILRIQQVVRGDSAAYFCASSLGQGELFFGSGTQLSVL.

The gene calls are TRBV25-1 and TRBJ1-1; 8 positions agree with TRBD1. CDR1 is MGHDK, CDR2 SYGVNS, per germline. The CDR3 runs to 14 residues. After removal of 7 bases from V and 3 bases from J, the junction contained 7 bases not matched to a gene. CDR3 bases: TGTGCCAGCAACCCACAGGGGGGGTACACTGAAGCTTTCTTT. Translated, it gives CASNPQGGYTEAFF. The full variable domain, rest sourced from reference TRBV25-1 and TRBJ1-1, is EADIYQTPRYLVIGTGKKITLECSQTMGHDKMYWYQQDPGMELHLIHYSYGVNSTEKGDLSSESTVSRIRTEHFPLTLESARPSHTSQYLCASNPQGGYTEAFFGQGTRLTVV.

The rearrangement links TRBV28 to TRBJ1-5; D is uncertain. CDR3 length equals 15 residues. The V gene lost 4 bases and the J gene lost 0 bases, with 10 bases spanning the gap. CDR1 and CDR2 (germline): MDHEN, SYDVKM. CDR3 nucleotides: TGTGCCAGCAGTTCGGTACGATATAGCAATCAGCCCCAGCATTTT. It is translated as CASSSVRYSNQPQHF.

This clone came up a few times. The V and J genes are TRBV18 and TRBJ1-1; D not resolved. CDR3 length: 14 residues. V lost 3 bases and J 1 base, leaving 9 bases between the germline ends. Germline V gene sequence: CDR1 KGHSH, CDR2 LQKENI. The CDR3 region has the DNA TGTGCCAGCTCACCTCTATCGAGGAACACTGAAGCTTTCTTT. Encoded protein: CASSPLSRNTEAFF.

The chain links TRBV11-2 to TRBJ2-7, with D possibly being TRBD2 (6 bases). CDR1 is SGHAT, CDR2 FQNNGV, per germline. The CDR3 has 16 amino acids. V lost 4 bases, J lost 1 base, and 17 bases lay in between. CDR3: CASSSTVWGESYEQYF. The CDR3 DNA sequence: TGTGCCAGCAGCTCCACCGTCTGGGGGGAATCCTACGAGCAGTACTTC.

This rearrangement joins TRBV5-5 to TRBJ2-7; D is unresolved. Trimming stripped 0 bases from V and 2 bases from J, with 12 bases between. This CDR3 contains 15 residues. From germline, CDR1 is SGHKS and CDR2 YYEKEE (reference sequence). In nucleotides, the CDR3 is TGTGCCAGCAGCTTGGTGGCAGGTCCCCCCTACGAGCAGTACTTC. Translation gives CASSLVAGPPYEQYF.

This clone appeared once. The rearrangement uses TRBV2 and TRBJ2-7, with TRBD1 matching 7 bases. The germline CDR1 and CDR2 sequences are SNHLY and FYNNEI. The CDR3 contains 14 residues. Unmatched junction bases numbered 8, after V lost 8 bases and J lost 1 base. CDR3 in DNA: TGTGCCAGCTTCCGGGACAGACGTTCCTACGAGCAGTACTTC. Protein product: CASFRDRRSYEQYF.

This clone was detected a few times. The chain joins TRBV5-5 to TRBJ1-1; D uncertain. This CDR3 spans 15 amino acids. Trimming took off 6 bases at V and 0 bases at J, with 15 bases between the two ends. In germline, CDR1 is SGHKS, CDR2 YYEKEE (reference sequence). This chain's CDR3 is CASTPGGSLNTEAFF. CDR3 DNA: TGTGCCAGCACCCCTGGAGGCTCTTTGAACACTGAAGCTTTCTTT.